One T cell receptor beta chain is described in this entry. Its antigen is not identified. Trimming removed 2 bases at V and 0 bases at J, with 13 bases between. CDR1 and CDR2 (germline): SGHTA, FQGNSA. The CDR3 is made up of 17 amino acids. The data were taken from a study of blood T cells in healthy people across ages. The authors ran a second PCR of roughly 6 to 12 cycles using a sample-barcoded 5' primer and a J-beta primer mix. TCRdb processed the 5' RACE reads anew with MiXCR; each CDR3 protein has one entry. The sample holds around 700,000 distinct CDR3 sequences, 20% to 30% seen once. Study observations and caveats: TCR beta diversity was tightly associated with the proportion of naive T cells. Donor CMV infection status was unknown, possibly confounding age-related changes in expanded clonotypes.

In addition, the sample was reused for a study of T cells of mothers and their children. According to that study: Slightly higher, non-significant overlap characterized related mother-child pairs relative to unrelated pairs.

What was sequenced was blood. The J gene is TRBJ2-2, the V gene TRBV7-2; D gene ambiguous. This receptor was obtained from a boy between 5 and 17 years old in good health. The chain's CDR3 is CASSLTIGTANTGELFF. The DNA of the CDR3 is TGTGCCAGCAGCTTAACAATCGGAACAGCGAACACCGGGGAGCTGTTTTTT.